The 23 T cell receptor beta chains reported below all come from one sample, sequenced in a study of tumor-infiltrating lymphocytes in localized non-small cell lung cancer. Profiled with immunoSEQ multiplex PCR; TCRdb holds only in-frame clones, not every one. The data show tens of thousands of clones, 55% to 75% seen once. Sample: lung tumor tissue. The receptors shown here come from a human donor with non-small cell lung cancer.

This chain connects TRBV7-2 to TRBJ2-1; no reliable D call. The V end was cut by 0 bases, the J end by 6 bases, with 12 bases between. The CDR3 has 15 amino acids. Germline V gene data show CDR1 as SGHTA and CDR2 as FQGNSA. CDR3 residues: CASSLASHLRNEQFF. The CDR3 region has the DNA TGTGCCAGCAGCTTAGCGAGTCACCTGCGCAATGAGCAGTTCTTC.

The sample holds a few counts of this clone. The J gene is TRBJ1-1, the V gene TRBV10-3; D gene unclear. The germline V and J ends were trimmed by 0 bases and 1 base, with 3 bases remaining between them. Germline assignment: CDR1 ENHRY and CDR2 SYGVKD. This CDR3 has 13 residues. CDR3 loop: CAISESQNTEAFF. The CDR3 DNA is TGTGCCATCAGTGAGTCACAGAACACTGAAGCTTTCTTT.

This clone has just a few counts. V gene TRBV7-9 combines with J gene TRBJ2-7, with 9 bases lining up with TRBD1. Germline V gives CDR1 SEHNR, CDR2 FQNEAQ (reference sequence). Germline trimming cut 6 bases from V and 4 bases from J; bases unmatched to any gene: 7. The CDR3 runs 14 residues. CDR3 DNA: TGTGCCAGCAGTACAGACAGGGGGTTTTACGAGCAGTACTTC. Protein product: CASSTDRGFYEQYF. Drawing the rest from reference TRBV7-9 and TRBJ2-7, the complete variable domain is DTGVSQNPRHKITKRGQNVTFRCDPISEHNRLYWYRQTLGQGPEFLTYFQNEAQLEKSRLLSDRFSAERPKGSFSTLEIQRTEQGDSAMYLCASSTDRGFYEQYFGPGTRLTVT.

This clone was observed a handful of times. The rearrangement links TRBV6-8 to TRBJ2-2; 14 nucleotides match TRBD2. There are 15 residues in the CDR3. The germline CDR1 and CDR2 sequences are MNHGY and SAAAGT. The trim removed 5 bases at V and 8 bases at J, leaving 4 bases unmatched. CDR3 in amino acids: CASSRLAGGPGELFF. The CDR3 coding sequence is TGTGCCAGCAGTCGACTAGCGGGAGGGCCAGGGGAGCTGTTTTTT.

The rearrangement joins TRBV29-1 to TRBJ1-1; perhaps TRBD1 as D (5 bases). Germline V CDR1 and CDR2: SQVTM, ANQGSEA. CDR3 size: 13 residues. V dropped 6 bases and J dropped 2 bases, with 13 bases sitting between them. CDR3 DNA: TGCAGCGTAGTCGGCGGGGCCAACACTGAAGCTTTCTTT. It encodes CSVVGGANTEAFF.

The rearrangement joins TRBV21-1 to TRBJ1-1. TRBV21-1 is recorded as a pseudogene. The CDR3 spans 12 residues. The CDR3 loop is CASSKLNTEAFF. As DNA, the CDR3 is TGTGCCAGCAGCAAACTGAACACTGAAGCTTTCTTT.

The chain recombines TRBV4-3 with TRBJ2-2; TRBD1 aligns across 7 bases. The CDR3 length is 16 residues. Unmatched junction bases numbered 7, after V lost 4 bases and J lost 2 bases. Per germline, CDR1 LGHNA and CDR2 YSLEER. CDR3 nucleotide sequence: TGCGCCAGCAGCCTCCGCCGGGACAGAAACACCGGGGAGCTGTTTTTT. Translating it yields CASSLRRDRNTGELFF.

J is TRBJ2-3 and V is TRBV7-9; unclear D gene. CDR1 and CDR2 (germline): SEHNR, FQNEAQ (reference sequence). This CDR3 comprises 16 residues. V lost 5 bases, J lost 3 bases, and 18 bases lay in between. CDR3 loop: CASSPRVRESTDTQYF. The DNA for the CDR3 is TGTGCCAGCAGCCCTCGGGTTAGAGAATCAACAGATACGCAGTATTTT.

The genes are TRBV19 and TRBJ2-1; 15 nucleotides match TRBD2. The V segment lost 6 bases and the J segment 7 bases; nucleotides outside the gene matches: 13. The length of the CDR3 is 18 residues. From germline, CDR1 is LNHDA and CDR2 SQIVND (reference sequence). The CDR3 bases are TGTGCCAGTAGCGACCAGGGACTAGCGGGAGGATTGAGGAATGAGCAGTTCTTC. The encoded protein is CASSDQGLAGGLRNEQFF.

The rearrangement joins TRBV18 to TRBJ1-1, with D hard to call. CDR1 KGHSH and CDR2 LQKENI come from the germline V gene. The CDR3 loop spans 18 amino acids. The V end lost 6 bases, the J end lost 1 base, and 24 bases lay between the germline ends. CDR3 coding DNA: TGTGCCAGCTCCCGAAACTCTAAAGGGAGCTTCGGGAACACTGAAGCTTTCTTT. The encoded protein is CASSRNSKGSFGNTEAFF.

The chain couples TRBV30 to TRBJ2-5; 7 nucleotides agree with TRBD2. The V and J ends lost 4 bases and 5 bases, in that order; junction bases with no gene match: 7. CDR1 and CDR2 from the germline V gene are GTSNPN and SVGIG (reference sequence). There are 13 residues in the CDR3. This CDR3 reads CAWTSWGGETQYF. The CDR3 region has the DNA TGTGCCTGGACCTCATGGGGGGGGGAGACCCAGTACTTC.

The chain employs TRBV7-6 and TRBJ1-1, with D unresolved. This CDR3 region has 13 residues. The germline gives CDR1 SGHVS, CDR2 FNYEAQ. V was pared by 3 bases and J by 4 bases, with 9 bases between. In nucleotides, the CDR3 is TGTGCCAGCAGCTTGTTCGAAGGCACTGAAGCTTTCTTT. Amino acids: CASSLFEGTEAFF.

V and J are TRBV19 and TRBJ2-4; TRBD2 matches at 11 bases. Germline V gene data show CDR1 as LNHDA and CDR2 as SQIVND (reference sequence). V dropped 7 bases and J dropped 0; count of bases not matched to a gene: 5. The CDR3 totals 16 residues. DNA of the CDR3: TGTGCCAGTACTTTGACTAGCGGGAAAGCCAAAAACATTCAGTACTTC. Translated, it gives CASTLTSGKAKNIQYF.

V and J are TRBV9 and TRBJ2-7, with TRBD2 matching 11 bases. V shed 4 bases and J 0 bases; nucleotides not matched to a gene: 9. Germline assignment: CDR1 SGDLS and CDR2 YYNGEE. The CDR3 length is 17 residues. The CDR3 loop reads CASSSSRTSGSSYEQYF. The CDR3 bases are TGTGCCAGCAGCTCTAGCCGGACTAGCGGGTCCTCCTACGAGCAGTACTTC.

This chain uses TRBV18 with TRBJ2-7; D remains ambiguous. This CDR3 is 17 amino acids long. CDR1 is KGHSH and CDR2 is LQKENI in the germline V gene. Trimming left V 3 bases short and J 2 bases short, with 20 bases between. CDR3 nucleotides: TGTGCCAGCTCACCTAACCTCCGGAACAGAGGTCCCTACGAGCAGTACTTC. Its protein is CASSPNLRNRGPYEQYF.

The sample holds one count of this clone. This rearrangement joins TRBV27 to TRBJ1-4; D gene uncertain. V shed 1 base and J shed 8 bases, with 14 bases lying between them. This CDR3 is built from 15 residues. Per germline, CDR1 MNHEY and CDR2 SMNVEV (reference sequence). This CDR3 is CASSLFVGPREKLFF. As DNA, the CDR3 is TGTGCCAGCAGTTTATTTGTGGGCCCGCGGGAAAAACTGTTTTTT.

The chain links TRBV18 to TRBJ1-5; D is uncertain. With 2 bases removed from V and 2 bases from J, the gap between germline ends came to 4 bases. The germline CDR1 and CDR2 sequences are KGHSH and LQKENI. The CDR3 loop spans 13 amino acids. The CDR3 is CASSPSRNQPQHF. The DNA for the CDR3 is TGTGCCAGCTCACCAAGCCGCAATCAGCCCCAGCATTTT.

This chain links TRBV7-3 with TRBJ2-1; D is unclear. Trimming left V 1 base short and J 5 bases short, with 6 bases between. Germline CDR1 is SGHTA and CDR2 is FQGTGA. The CDR3 runs 13 residues. The CDR3 DNA reads TGTGCCAGCAGCTTAAGGCTGAACAATGAGCAGTTCTTC. As protein: CASSLRLNNEQFF.

This chain's CDR3 is CASSERQGGPNQPQHF. The CDR3 DNA is TGTGCCAGCAGCGAAAGACAGGGAGGGCCCAATCAGCCCCAGCATTTT. The chain joins TRBV2 to TRBJ1-5; 7 positions match TRBD1. CDR1 SNHLY and CDR2 FYNNEI come from the germline V gene. This CDR3 comprises 16 residues. With V trimmed by 6 bases and J by 3 bases, 11 bases remained unmatched.

V usage is TRBV28 and J usage is TRBJ1-5; D not certain. The germline V gene encodes CDR1 MDHEN and CDR2 SYDVKM. Trimming cost V 6 bases and J 11 bases, with 14 bases left between them. The CDR3 is 12 residues long. This chain's CDR3 is CASSSARASQHF. The DNA of the CDR3 is TGTGCCAGCAGCTCCGCCCGGGCGTCCCAGCATTTT.

Details on this clone: Other nucleotide sequences in the sample specify the same CDR3. CDR3 residues: CASWDSPYEQYF. As DNA, the CDR3 is TGTGCCTCGTGGGACAGCCCCTACGAGCAGTACTTC. The V gene is TRBV27, the J gene TRBJ2-7; 7 bases are a match to TRBD1. The V segment lost 11 bases and the J segment 2 bases; nucleotides outside the gene matches: 6. The CDR3 has 12 amino acids. CDR1 and CDR2 from the germline V gene are MNHEY and SMNVEV (reference sequence).

The gene calls are TRBV27 and TRBJ2-1, with D tentatively TRBD1 or TRBD2 (5 bases each). Trimming stripped 7 bases from V and 6 bases from J, with 19 bases between. This CDR3 comprises 15 residues. Germline V gene sequence: CDR1 MNHEY, CDR2 SMNVEV (reference sequence). The CDR3 region is CASTPLKAGANEQFF. The CDR3 nucleotides are TGTGCCAGCACCCCCCTAAAAGCCGGGGCCAATGAGCAGTTCTTC.

The J gene is TRBJ2-1, the V gene TRBV2; unclear D gene. The CDR3 spans 10 residues. CDR1 SNHLY and CDR2 FYNNEI come from the germline V gene. Trimming pared 8 bases from V and 9 bases from J, leaving 8 bases between. This CDR3 reads CASAYGEQFF. CDR3 nucleotides: TGTGCCAGCGCGTACGGTGAGCAGTTCTTC.